The 27 T cell receptor beta chains given below trace back to one sample, sequenced in a study of beta chain features in type 1 diabetes. Investigators reverse transcribed all isolated RNA, so they sequenced expressed TCRB transcripts. Only in-frame clones appear in the TCRdb table, and some are missing; sequencing was by immunoSEQ multiplex PCR. This table has some 350,000 clones, roughly 12% appearing once. General observations from the study: Shortening of TCRB CDR3s, moderate but significant, appeared in all four CD4+ subsets of Type 1 diabetes patients.

No antigen is known for these receptors. The sample comprised naive CD4+ T cells from blood. The receptors stem from a woman between 18 and 29 years old with type 1 diabetes.

The table lists this clone with a few counts. The chain joins TRBV5-4 to TRBJ2-1, with D possibly being TRBD1 (6 bases). With 7 bases removed from V and 5 bases from J, the gap between germline ends came to 16 bases. The germline V gene encodes CDR1 SGHNT and CDR2 YYREEE (reference sequence). The CDR3 loop spans 14 amino acids. CDR3: CASGKQGNHNEQFF. The DNA for the CDR3 is TGTGCCAGCGGCAAACAGGGCAACCACAATGAGCAGTTCTTC.

This chain links TRBV2 with TRBJ2-1; D remains ambiguous. The V end was cut by 5 bases, the J end by 8 bases, with 10 bases between. From germline, CDR1 is SNHLY and CDR2 FYNNEI. CDR3 length equals 12 residues. This chain's CDR3 is CASSSQADEQFF. In DNA, the CDR3 is TGTGCCAGCAGTTCTCAGGCCGATGAGCAGTTCTTC. The full variable domain, rest sourced from reference TRBV2 and TRBJ2-1, is EPEVTQTPSHQVTQMGQEVILRCVPISNHLYFYWYRQILGQKVEFLVSFYNNEISEKSEIFDDQFSVERPDGSNFTLKIRSTKLEDSAMYFCASSSQADEQFFGPGTRLTVL.

The V call is TRBV18, the J call TRBJ1-5; no clear D. Germline assignment: CDR1 KGHSH and CDR2 LQKENI. Between the trimmed V and J ends, which lost 5 bases and 1 base, there was a span of 12 bases. CDR3 length equals 15 residues. The CDR3 DNA sequence: TGTGCCAGCTCAGAGGAGGGATTAAGCAATCAGCCCCAGCATTTT. Protein sequence: CASSEEGLSNQPQHF.

This clone was seen a few times. The chain has TRBV28 and TRBJ1-2, with 8 bases matching TRBD1. The CDR3 loop spans 14 amino acids. The V segment lost 6 bases and the J segment 6 bases; nucleotides outside the gene matches: 9. Germline lookup yields CDR1 MDHEN and CDR2 SYDVKM. The CDR3 sequence: CASRTHQGAHGYTF. CDR3 sequence (DNA): TGTGCCAGCAGAACTCATCAGGGGGCGCATGGCTACACCTTC.

Only a few counts were recorded for this clone. The chain is built from TRBV10-3 and TRBJ1-4; 9 bases match TRBD1. With V trimmed by 2 bases and J by 7 bases, 5 bases remained unmatched. The germline V gene encodes CDR1 ENHRY and CDR2 SYGVKD. The length of the CDR3 is 15 residues. As DNA, the CDR3 is TGTGCCATCAGTGAGGCCGGGACAGGGATTGAAAAACTGTTTTTT. Its translation is CAISEAGTGIEKLFF.

This clone was detected a few times. This sequence joins TRBV19 and TRBJ1-5; D remains ambiguous. The CDR3 covers 14 residues. V was trimmed by 8 bases and J by 4 bases, leaving 15 bases between them. Germline CDR1 and CDR2: LNHDA and SQIVND (reference sequence). CDR3 amino acids: CASRSSSSNQPQHF. The CDR3, as DNA: TGTGCCAGTCGGTCCTCCTCTAGTAATCAGCCCCAGCATTTT.

V usage is TRBV2 and J usage is TRBJ2-3; 11 positions agree with TRBD2. This CDR3 is built from 12 residues. J lost 12 bases, V lost 8 bases, and 7 bases had no gene match. Germline-derived CDR1 and CDR2 are SNHLY and FYNNEI. The CDR3 spells CASALAGGLQYF. Written as DNA, the CDR3 is TGTGCCAGCGCATTAGCGGGAGGGCTTCAGTATTTT.

The chain combines TRBV9 with TRBJ2-1, with TRBD1 as a possible D gene (6 bases). CDR3 size: 15 residues. Germline V gene lookup returns CDR1 SGDLS and CDR2 YYNGEE. V was cut by 3 bases and J by 2 bases, with 12 bases left in between. CDR3 coding DNA: TGTGCCAGCAGCGCATTAGGGACAACCTACAATGAGCAGTTCTTC. It is translated as CASSALGTTYNEQFF.

In its sample, this clone was seen many times. Other DNA variants within this sample encode the same CDR3. The V gene is TRBV30, the J gene TRBJ1-2, with 7 bases fitting TRBD1. The CDR3 runs 12 residues. V lost 4 bases to trimming and J lost 2 bases; unmatched junction nucleotides: 1. Germline V lookup: CDR1 GTSNPN, CDR2 SVGIG (reference sequence). CDR3 nucleotides: TGTGCCTGGACAGGGGGAAACTATGGCTACACCTTC. Translated: CAWTGGNYGYTF.

The chain couples TRBV4-3 to TRBJ2-1; TRBD2 matches at 9 bases. Looked up from germline, CDR1 is LGHNA and CDR2 is YSLEER. The length of the CDR3 is 16 residues. V lost 3 bases and J lost 5; bases outside the gene matches: 8. The CDR3 nucleotides read TGCGCCAGCAGCCAGGAAGGCGGACTAGCGAACAATGAGCAGTTCTTC. Encoded protein: CASSQEGGLANNEQFF.

This clone was found a few times. This rearrangement joins TRBV7-2 to TRBJ2-1; 7 bases map to TRBD2. V was clipped by 5 bases and J by 0 bases; unmatched bases: 10. The CDR3 sequence is 17 residues long. Germline loops: CDR1 SGHTA, CDR2 FQGNSA. This CDR3 reads CASSLRDYRSSYNEQFF. CDR3 sequence (DNA): TGTGCCAGCAGCCTCCGGGACTATAGAAGCTCCTACAATGAGCAGTTCTTC.

This chain joins TRBV27 and TRBJ1-2; D may be TRBD1 (5 bases). Trimming removed 0 bases from V and 1 base from J, with 12 bases in between. There are 16 residues in the CDR3. CDR1 is MNHEY, CDR2 SMNVEV, per germline (reference sequence). The CDR3: CASSLSAGIGNYGYTF. CDR3 bases: TGTGCCAGCAGTTTATCGGCAGGGATAGGTAACTATGGCTACACCTTC.

This clone was observed a handful of times. J is TRBJ2-1 and V is TRBV7-9, with a weak D call TRBD2 (6 bases). This CDR3 region has 11 residues. The V gene lost 11 bases and the J gene lost 9 bases, with 14 bases spanning the gap. Germline V gene lookup returns CDR1 SEHNR and CDR2 FQNEAQ (reference sequence). Here the CDR3 reads CAWGVSGEQFF. DNA of the CDR3: TGTGCCTGGGGGGTAAGCGGTGAGCAGTTCTTC. The variable domain in full, completed from reference TRBV7-9 and TRBJ2-1, reads DTGVSQNPRHKITKRGQNVTFRCDPISEHNRLYWYRQTLGQGPEFLTYFQNEAQLEKSRLLSDRFSAERPKGSFSTLEIQRTEQGDSAMYLCAWGVSGEQFFGPGTRLTVL.

V gene TRBV28 combines with J gene TRBJ2-1; D uncertain. The V gene lost 1 base and the J gene lost 10 bases, with 11 bases spanning the gap. Germline V gene lookup returns CDR1 MDHEN and CDR2 SYDVKM. The CDR3 loop spans 13 amino acids. CDR3 DNA sequence: TGTGCCAGCAGTTTATACCCTGATGGCGAGCAGTTCTTC. Translated, it gives CASSLYPDGEQFF.

This clone appeared a few times. The rearrangement uses TRBV2 and TRBJ1-2; D remains unclear. From germline, CDR1 is SNHLY and CDR2 FYNNEI. CDR3 size: 13 residues. V shed 8 bases and J shed 3 bases, with 13 bases lying between them. The CDR3 reads CASRYRVYYGYTF. Written as DNA, the CDR3 is TGTGCCAGCCGCTACCGGGTTTACTATGGCTACACCTTC.

The gene calls are TRBV28 and TRBJ2-7, with D possibly TRBD2 on 6 matching bases. The V end lost 2 bases, the J end lost 3 bases, and 14 bases lay between the germline ends. The length of the CDR3 is 15 residues. CDR1 is MDHEN and CDR2 is SYDVKM in the germline V gene. The CDR3 loop is CASSLDLRENYEQYF. CDR3 in DNA: TGTGCCAGCAGTTTAGACCTACGGGAGAACTACGAGCAGTACTTC.

This clone was detected a few times. This chain uses TRBV5-1 with TRBJ2-4, with 8 positions matching TRBD1. The CDR3 spans 15 residues. V lost 4 bases and J lost 10; bases outside the gene matches: 13. Germline V CDR1 and CDR2: SGHRS, YFSETQ. CDR3 in amino acids: CASSPGQGQAGIQYF. The CDR3 DNA reads TGCGCCAGCAGCCCGGGCCAGGGACAGGCCGGAATTCAGTACTTC.

V and J are TRBV30 and TRBJ1-2; tentative D call: TRBD1 (6 bases). With 1 base removed from V and 8 bases from J, the gap between germline ends came to 20 bases. The germline gives CDR1 GTSNPN, CDR2 SVGIG (reference sequence). CDR3 length: 15 residues. The CDR3 reads CAWSGVGGGAGGYTF. The CDR3 region has the DNA TGTGCCTGGAGTGGAGTGGGGGGGGGCGCAGGAGGCTACACCTTC.

The rearrangement links TRBV5-1 to TRBJ2-1; 8 bases are a match to TRBD2. From germline, CDR1 is SGHRS and CDR2 YFSETQ. The CDR3 contains 17 residues. Trimming at V came to 3 bases and at J to 7 bases, leaving 15 bases not matched to a gene. The CDR3 sequence is CASSSGSARSGRNEQFF. In nucleotides, the CDR3 is TGCGCCAGCAGCTCCGGCTCCGCTCGGAGCGGGAGAAATGAGCAGTTCTTC.

This clone was counted only a few times. This chain connects TRBV7-2 to TRBJ2-7; D may be TRBD1 (5 bases). This CDR3 spans 13 amino acids. Germline CDR1 SGHTA, CDR2 FQGNSA. The germline V and J ends were trimmed by 1 base and 7 bases, with 11 bases remaining between them. The CDR3 DNA is TGTGCCAGCAGCTTAGTTGGGGCCTCAGAGCAGTACGTC. Its translation is CASSLVGASEQYV.

This clone was counted between two and nine times. The chain recombines TRBV9 with TRBJ1-2; 7 bases align to TRBD1. This CDR3 has 17 amino acids. V trimming: 4 bases; J trimming: 4 bases; junction bases outside the gene matches: 16. In germline, CDR1 is SGDLS, CDR2 YYNGEE. CDR3 protein: CASSPHPDRESSYGYTF. CDR3 nucleotides: TGTGCCAGCAGCCCACACCCCGACAGGGAAAGCAGCTATGGCTACACCTTC.

The chain has TRBV29-1 and TRBJ2-1; 8 nucleotides match TRBD2. Losses at the gene ends were 6 bases for V and 10 bases for J; bases not matched to a gene: 5. The CDR3 has 11 residues. Germline values: CDR1 SQVTM, CDR2 ANQGSEA. This chain's CDR3 is CSVLSGGEQFF. For the CDR3, the DNA is TGCAGCGTCCTGAGCGGGGGAGAGCAGTTCTTC.

V is TRBV7-9 and J is TRBJ2-1; 10 nucleotides line up with TRBD2. The germline gives CDR1 SEHNR, CDR2 FQNEAQ (reference sequence). After removal of 1 base from V and 9 bases from J, the junction contained 6 bases not matched to a gene. This CDR3 has 15 residues. The DNA of the CDR3 is TGTGCCAGCAGCTTAGTGGGACTAGCGTTTGGTGAGCAGTTCTTC. Translating gives CASSLVGLAFGEQFF.

The rearrangement links TRBV7-9 to TRBJ1-2; 7 bases fit TRBD1. CDR1 SEHNR and CDR2 FQNEAQ come from the germline V gene (reference sequence). CDR3 length equals 15 residues. J gave up 7 bases and V 5 bases, and 13 bases lay outside the gene matches. CDR3 bases: TGTGCCAGCAGCCACCAGACAGGGCGAACAGGTGGCTACACCTTC. Residues: CASSHQTGRTGGYTF.

This clone appeared a few times. This rearrangement joins TRBV25-1 to TRBJ2-3, with TRBD2 matching over 7 bases. The CDR3 sequence is 15 residues long. Germline-derived CDR1 and CDR2 are MGHDK and SYGVNS. With V trimmed by 4 bases and J by 5 bases, 9 bases remained unmatched. CDR3: CASSGWGGRLDTQYF. In nucleotides, the CDR3 is TGTGCCAGCAGTGGGTGGGGCGGGAGATTAGATACGCAGTATTTT.

The V and J genes are TRBV30 and TRBJ1-5; 7 positions match TRBD1. The CDR3 has 13 residues. Per germline, CDR1 GTSNPN and CDR2 SVGIG (reference sequence). The trim removed 2 bases at V and 6 bases at J, leaving 4 bases unmatched. CDR3 sequence: CAWSSTGSQPQHF. The CDR3 nucleotides are TGTGCCTGGAGTTCGACAGGGAGTCAGCCCCAGCATTTT.

J is TRBJ2-7 and V is TRBV4-3, with TRBD1 matching over 11 bases. V trimming: 1 base; J trimming: 3 bases; junction bases outside the gene matches: 5. The germline V gene has CDR1 LGHNA and CDR2 YSLEER. The CDR3 totals 16 residues. Here the CDR3 DNA reads TGCGCCAGCAGCCAAGCCTCCGGGACAGGGGGCTACGAGCAGTACGTC. Its protein product is CASSQASGTGGYEQYV.